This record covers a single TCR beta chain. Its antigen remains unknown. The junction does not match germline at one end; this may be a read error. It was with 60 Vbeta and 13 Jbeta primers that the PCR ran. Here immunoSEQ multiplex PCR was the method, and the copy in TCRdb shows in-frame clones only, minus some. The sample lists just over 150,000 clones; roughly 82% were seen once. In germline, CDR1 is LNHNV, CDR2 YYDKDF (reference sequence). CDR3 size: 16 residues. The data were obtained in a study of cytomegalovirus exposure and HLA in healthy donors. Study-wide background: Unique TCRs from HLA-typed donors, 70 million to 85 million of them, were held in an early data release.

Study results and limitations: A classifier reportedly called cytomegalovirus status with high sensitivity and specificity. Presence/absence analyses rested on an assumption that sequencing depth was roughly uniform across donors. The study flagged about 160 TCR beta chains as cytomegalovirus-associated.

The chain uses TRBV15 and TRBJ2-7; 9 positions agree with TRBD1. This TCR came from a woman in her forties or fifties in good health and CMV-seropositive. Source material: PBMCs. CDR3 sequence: CATSRERDRASYEQYF. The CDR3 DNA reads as TGTGCCACCAGCCGAGAAAGGGACAGGGCCAGCTACGAGCAGTACTTC.